The 29 T cell receptor beta chains below come from one sample, sequenced in a study of T-cell reconstitution after alpha-beta-depleted transplantation in children. This sample's TCRbeta library carried unique molecular identifier barcodes. In TCRdb, the PCR reads were re-called with MiXCR into one record per CDR3 protein. The profile shows 250,000 to 350,000 distinct CDR3 sequences, 9.9% of them singletons. The specimen was PBMCs from the stem cell graft donor, collected from the stem cell graft. The receptors derive from a human donor who donated a stem cell graft to a child with SCID.

This sequence joins TRBV7-8 and TRBJ2-7; TRBD1 matches 10 bases. The V gene's germline CDR1 is SGHVS and CDR2 FQNEAQ. This CDR3 is 15 amino acids long. V lost 5 bases and J lost 6; bases outside the gene matches: 10. The CDR3 region is CASSPRATGGSEQYF. The CDR3 region has the DNA TGTGCCAGCAGCCCCCGGGCGACAGGGGGCTCCGAGCAGTACTTC.

V usage is TRBV7-2 and J usage is TRBJ2-5; 8 bases are a match to TRBD2. The germline V gene has CDR1 SGHTA and CDR2 FQGNSA. This CDR3 region has 14 residues. V gave up 5 bases and J gave up 4 bases; unmatched junction bases: 6. The CDR3 loop reads CASSQGTSGETQYF. CDR3 coding DNA: TGTGCCAGCAGCCAAGGGACTAGTGGAGAGACCCAGTACTTC.

This clonotype was detected only a few times. This chain links TRBV4-1 with TRBJ2-1; 9 bases match TRBD2. This CDR3 contains 15 residues. Germline assignment: CDR1 MGHRA and CDR2 YSYEKL. V lost 4 bases to trimming and J lost 3 bases; unmatched junction nucleotides: 4. The CDR3 region is CASSPIAGDYNEQFF. For the CDR3, the DNA is TGCGCCAGCAGCCCTATAGCGGGGGACTACAATGAGCAGTTCTTC.

This clonotype was detected a few times. This chain joins TRBV5-1 and TRBJ2-5, with D possibly TRBD1 on 6 matching bases. With 4 bases removed from V and 0 bases from J, the gap between germline ends came to 25 bases. The germline V gene has CDR1 SGHRS and CDR2 YFSETQ. CDR3 length: 19 residues. DNA for the CDR3: TGCGCCAGCAGCACTCACCGGGACACCGATACACGGTACCAAGAGACCCAGTACTTC. The encoded protein is CASSTHRDTDTRYQETQYF.

This clonotype has more than one count but fewer than ten. J is TRBJ2-7 and V is TRBV5-4; 8 bases map to TRBD1. The CDR3 extends over 15 amino acids. Looked up from germline, CDR1 is SGHNT and CDR2 is YYREEE (reference sequence). V lost 4 bases and J lost 7; bases outside the gene matches: 13. The CDR3 reads CASSQRQGLEREQYF. CDR3 DNA sequence: TGTGCCAGCAGCCAAAGACAGGGGCTTGAGCGGGAGCAGTACTTC.

The chain is built from TRBV2 and TRBJ1-6, with 10 bases lining up with TRBD1. Trimming took 1 base from V and 8 from J; bases not matched to a gene: 2. Germline V gene sequence: CDR1 SNHLY, CDR2 FYNNEI. This CDR3 is 15 amino acids long. The DNA of the CDR3 is TGTGCCAGCAGTGAAGGTGGGACAGGGGATTCACCCCTCCACTTT. This translates into CASSEGGTGDSPLHF.

This clonotype turned up a few times. This chain joins TRBV29-1 and TRBJ2-1; no definite D call. V dropped 5 bases and J dropped 6 bases, with 11 bases sitting between them. This CDR3 is built from 12 residues. Germline CDR1 and CDR2: SQVTM and ANQGSEA. Written as DNA, the CDR3 is TGCAGCGTTACCGACATCGGCAATGAGCAGTTCTTC. The encoded protein is CSVTDIGNEQFF.

This clonotype occurred a few times. The V call is TRBV24-1, the J call TRBJ2-2, with D possibly TRBD1 on 5 matching bases. Germline V gene lookup returns CDR1 KGHDR and CDR2 SFDVKD. The CDR3 has 15 residues. The V gene lost 5 bases and the J gene lost 0 bases, with 9 bases spanning the gap. The CDR3 coding sequence is TGTGCCACCAGTGGCGGCAGGGCGAACACCGGGGAGCTGTTTTTT. Protein: CATSGGRANTGELFF.

V usage is TRBV12-3 or TRBV12-4 and J usage is TRBJ1-5; D is possibly TRBD1 (5 bases). The CDR3 has 15 amino acids. V was shortened by 2 bases and J by 3 bases, with 11 bases between the two germline ends. CDR3 nucleotide sequence: TGTGCCAGCAGTTTATGGGGGGGAGACAATCAGCCCCAGCATTTT. Protein: CASSLWGGDNQPQHF.

This chain links TRBV5-1 with TRBJ2-3, with D tentatively TRBD1 (5 bases). In germline, CDR1 is SGHRS, CDR2 YFSETQ. V was clipped by 1 base and J by 2 bases, with 11 bases between them. The CDR3 spans 15 residues. CDR3: CASSLQQGVTDTQYF. The CDR3 DNA is TGCGCCAGCAGCTTGCAGCAGGGCGTCACAGATACGCAGTATTTT.

This chain connects TRBV11-2 to TRBJ2-1; TRBD2 matches 14 bases. The CDR3 spans 15 residues. Germline CDR1 reads SGHAT; CDR2 reads FQNNGV. Trimming took 4 bases from V and 7 from J; bases not matched to a gene: 3. In DNA form, the CDR3 reads TGTGCCAGCAGCTGGACTAGCGGGGGGTGGAATGAGCAGTTCTTC. Translated: CASSWTSGGWNEQFF.

This clonotype has a handful of counts. This chain uses TRBV9 with TRBJ2-1, with D possibly called TRBD1 or TRBD2 (5 bases each). The V end lost 0 bases, the J end lost 1 base, and 11 bases lay between the germline ends. The CDR3 sequence is 16 residues long. Germline CDR1 is SGDLS and CDR2 is YYNGEE. The CDR3 reads CASSVAGQGSYNEQFF. The CDR3 bases are TGTGCCAGCAGCGTAGCGGGGCAAGGATCCTACAATGAGCAGTTCTTC.

This clonotype was seen more than once but under ten times. This sequence joins TRBV7-6 and TRBJ1-1, with D perhaps TRBD1 (5 bases). This CDR3 has 14 amino acids. Trimming took off 6 bases at V and 1 base at J, with 12 bases between the two ends. Germline CDR1 SGHVS, CDR2 FNYEAQ. CDR3 protein: CASRPNDRNTEAFF. The DNA of the CDR3 is TGTGCCAGCAGACCCAACGACAGGAACACTGAAGCTTTCTTT.

This clonotype was observed a handful of times. The rearrangement links TRBV3-1 to TRBJ2-3, with a tentative D call TRBD2 (6 bases). The germline V gene has CDR1 LGHDT and CDR2 YNNKEL (reference sequence). V was pared by 11 bases and J by 2 bases, with 32 bases between. CDR3 length: 19 residues. The CDR3 bases are TGTGCCTCCTCCCAGGAAGACTCAGCGGGTGGAGGAACCACAGATACGCAGTATTTT. Translation gives CASSQEDSAGGGTTDTQYF.

V usage is TRBV2 and J usage is TRBJ2-6; TRBD1 matches at 12 bases. Germline CDR1 reads SNHLY; CDR2 reads FYNNEI. The CDR3 is 17 residues long. The V segment lost 7 bases and the J segment 1 base; nucleotides outside the gene matches: 5. The CDR3 DNA follows: TGTGCCAGCATATTGGGACAGGGGGCTTCTGGGGCCAACGTCCTGACTTTC. It codes for CASILGQGASGANVLTF. The full variable domain, in which reference TRBV2 and TRBJ2-6 provide the parts outside the CDR3, is EPEVTQTPSHQVTQMGQEVILRCVPISNHLYFYWYRQILGQKVEFLVSFYNNEISEKSEIFDDQFSVERPDGSNFTLKIRSTKLEDSAMYFCASILGQGASGANVLTFGAGSRLTVL.

This clonotype was seen only a few times. V usage is TRBV6-1 and J usage is TRBJ1-5; D is uncertain. Looked up from germline, CDR1 is MNHNS and CDR2 is SASEGT. V lost 11 bases and J lost 0, with 11 bases in between. The CDR3 loop spans 13 amino acids. In DNA, the CDR3 is TGTGCCCCTTGGGGTGATAGCAATCAGCCCCAGCATTTT. Its translation: CAPWGDSNQPQHF.

This clonotype was recorded at least ten times. The genes are TRBV18 and TRBJ2-7; possibly TRBD2 for D (6 bases). Germline-derived CDR1 and CDR2 are KGHSH and LQKENI. CDR3 length: 15 amino acids. V was trimmed by 1 base and J by 2 bases, leaving 12 bases between them. The DNA for the CDR3 is TGTGCCAGCTCACCACGGGGGGAAGCAACCTACGAGCAGTACTTC. This gives the protein CASSPRGEATYEQYF.

This clonotype was seen a handful of times. The chain has TRBV11-2 and TRBJ2-1, with D perhaps assigned TRBD1 or TRBD2 (5 bases each). Looked up from germline, CDR1 is SGHAT and CDR2 is FQNNGV. V was cut by 5 bases and J by 4 bases, with 15 bases left in between. This CDR3 contains 15 residues. The CDR3 nucleotides are TGTGCCAGCAGCGGAGGACACCTGGTTTACAATGAGCAGTTCTTC. This sequence encodes CASSGGHLVYNEQFF.

The chain employs TRBV12-3 or TRBV12-4 and TRBJ1-6, with 9 nucleotides matching TRBD1. The trim removed 5 bases at V and 10 bases at J, leaving 9 bases unmatched. CDR3 length: 15 residues. CDR3 DNA: TGTGCCAGCAGTCTCGGGACAGGGCCCAGGTCACCCCTCCACTTT. Translating gives CASSLGTGPRSPLHF.

The chain is built from TRBV11-2 and TRBJ2-7; weak D call: TRBD2 (5 bases). This CDR3 has 18 amino acids. With 2 bases removed from V and 3 bases from J, the gap between germline ends came to 23 bases. Germline CDR1 SGHAT, CDR2 FQNNGV. The CDR3 loop is CASSLYSRTQRVRYEQYF. CDR3 DNA: TGTGCCAGCAGCTTATATTCAAGGACCCAGAGGGTTCGCTACGAGCAGTACTTC.

In its sample, this clonotype was seen many times. The chain employs TRBV2 and TRBJ2-7; perhaps D is TRBD1 or TRBD2 (5 bases each). With 8 bases removed from V and 2 bases from J, the gap between germline ends came to 7 bases. The CDR3 length is 11 residues. Germline CDR1 reads SNHLY; CDR2 reads FYNNEI. The chain's CDR3 is CASGTTYEQYF. CDR3 DNA sequence: TGTGCCAGCGGGACCACCTACGAGCAGTACTTC.

This clonotype was seen a few times. The chain couples TRBV10-3 to TRBJ2-2, with TRBD2 identical over 12 bases. Looked up from germline, CDR1 is ENHRY and CDR2 is SYGVKD. There are 17 residues in the CDR3. V lost 2 bases to trimming and J lost 4 bases; unmatched junction nucleotides: 5. CDR3 DNA sequence: TGTGCCATCAGTGAGACACTAGCGGGGGGTGGCACCGGGGAGCTGTTTTTT. Residues: CAISETLAGGGTGELFF.

The genes are TRBV11-2 and TRBJ2-1; 7 bases are a match to TRBD2. V trimming: 5 bases; J trimming: 10 bases; junction bases outside the gene matches: 8. Germline V lookup: CDR1 SGHAT, CDR2 FQNNGV. This CDR3 is built from 13 residues. The CDR3 sequence is CASSRPTTSEQFF. In DNA, the CDR3 is TGTGCCAGCAGCCGGCCAACGACTAGCGAGCAGTTCTTC.

This clonotype was picked up a small number of times. The chain recombines TRBV7-8 with TRBJ2-3, with D unresolved. The CDR3 is made up of 11 amino acids. Germline V gene data show CDR1 as SGHVS and CDR2 as FQNEAQ. Trimming removed 1 base at V and 7 bases at J, with 3 bases between. CDR3 sequence: CASSLDNTQYF. The CDR3 bases are TGTGCCAGCAGCTTAGATAATACGCAGTATTTT.

Only a few counts were recorded for this clonotype. The J gene is TRBJ1-3, the V gene TRBV12-5; 8 bases are shared with TRBD1. Per germline, CDR1 LGHNT and CDR2 FRNRAP. The V gene end was trimmed by 5 bases and the J gene end by 0 bases; junction bases not matched to a gene: 9. This CDR3 contains 17 residues. DNA of the CDR3: TGTGCTAGTGGTATATCGACAGGGGCCAACTCTGGAAACACCATATATTTT. It translates to CASGISTGANSGNTIYF.

This clonotype was recorded a few times. The rearrangement links TRBV12-3 or TRBV12-4 to TRBJ1-1; weak D call: TRBD1 (5 bases). Trimming cost V 3 bases and J 3 bases, with 11 bases left between them. This CDR3 has 14 residues. This CDR3 reads CASSFPGTHTEAFF. In nucleotides, the CDR3 is TGTGCCAGCAGTTTCCCCGGGACGCACACTGAAGCTTTCTTT.

The V and J genes are TRBV7-9 and TRBJ1-1, with D perhaps matching TRBD1 (6 bases). This CDR3 is 14 amino acids long. The germline gives CDR1 SEHNR, CDR2 FQNEAQ (reference sequence). The V gene lost 7 bases and the J gene lost 1 base, with 13 bases spanning the gap. The CDR3, as DNA: TGTGCCAGCACCTCGGGACAAGCGAACACTGAAGCTTTCTTT. Protein product: CASTSGQANTEAFF.

J is TRBJ1-1 and V is TRBV13; the D gene is possibly TRBD1 (5 bases). The CDR3 runs to 17 residues. Germline CDR1 and CDR2: PRHDT and FYEKMQ (reference sequence). V was cut by 4 bases and J by 1 base, with 19 bases left in between. The CDR3 reads CASSSRAREAANTEAFF. Written as DNA, the CDR3 is TGTGCCAGCAGCTCCAGAGCCAGGGAGGCGGCGAACACTGAAGCTTTCTTT. Together with reference TRBV13 and TRBJ1-1, the CDR3 gives the full variable domain: AAGVIQSPRHLIKEKRETATLKCYPIPRHDTVYWYQQGPGQDPQFLISFYEKMQSDKGSIPDRFSAQQFSDYHSELNMSSLELGDSALYFCASSSRAREAANTEAFFGQGTRLTVV.

The rearrangement joins TRBV5-6 to TRBJ2-1; D is unresolved. This CDR3 has 15 residues. V was cut by 2 bases and J by 0 bases, with 9 bases left in between. The germline V gene encodes CDR1 SGHDT and CDR2 YYEEEE. The CDR3 here is CASSLTRVSYNEQFF. In nucleotides, the CDR3 is TGTGCCAGCAGCTTAACTCGTGTCTCCTACAATGAGCAGTTCTTC.